These 29 T cell receptor beta chains came from one sample sequenced in a study of metastatic and nonmetastatic thyroid tumors. With MiXCR, TCRdb called clones anew from the PCR reads. Among around 23,000 clones listed, about 14% were seen once. All patients reached thyroid surgery having received no treatment beforehand. The sequenced sample consisted of tumor tissue. The receptors shown here come from a female donor with papillary thyroid cancer or a benign thyroid nodule (not recorded which). Some clones in this sample may be carry-over from other donors' samples.

This clone has at least ten counts. The chain employs TRBV5-4 and TRBJ1-4, with unresolved D. This CDR3 spans 16 amino acids. CDR1 and CDR2 from the germline V gene are SGHNT and YYREEE (reference sequence). V lost 3 bases and J 8 bases, leaving 20 bases between the germline ends. CDR3 DNA sequence: TGTGCCAGCAGCTCACTTAGCGATCAGGCCGCGGAAAAACTGTTTTTT. It is translated as CASSSLSDQAAEKLFF.

This clone showed up many times. The chain carries TRBV11-2 and TRBJ1-4; D is unclear. The CDR3 sequence is 13 residues long. CDR1 SGHAT and CDR2 FQNNGV come from the germline V gene. V gave up 0 bases and J gave up 10 bases, with 9 bases separating them. The CDR3 loop reads CASSLDPLGKLFF. The DNA for the CDR3 is TGTGCCAGCAGCTTAGACCCCCTGGGAAAACTGTTTTTT.

The genes are TRBV28 and TRBJ2-1; no firm D call. The CDR3 totals 12 residues. Trimming took 3 bases from V and 8 from J, leaving 8 bases between them. The germline V gene has CDR1 MDHEN and CDR2 SYDVKM. CDR3 DNA sequence: TGTGCCAGCAGTTTTCAGACCCATGAGCAGTTCTTC. Translated, it gives CASSFQTHEQFF.

Ten or more counts support this clone. This sequence joins TRBV19 and TRBJ2-5; tentatively, D is TRBD1 (7 bases). Germline V gene lookup returns CDR1 LNHDA and CDR2 SQIVND (reference sequence). The CDR3 runs 15 residues. V lost 7 bases, J lost 1 base, and 16 bases lay in between. CDR3 protein: CASNPQGGGQETQYF. In DNA, the CDR3 is TGTGCCAGTAACCCCCAGGGGGGCGGCCAAGAGACCCAGTACTTC.

This clone was detected ten times or more. The chain is built from TRBV2 and TRBJ2-2; D gene uncertain. Germline assignment: CDR1 SNHLY and CDR2 FYNNEI. V shed 4 bases and J shed 4 bases, with 1 base lying between them. This CDR3 is 11 amino acids long. The CDR3 loop is CASSVTGELFF. The DNA of the CDR3 is TGTGCCAGCAGTGTCACCGGGGAGCTGTTTTTT.

This clone was seen at least ten times. The gene calls are TRBV7-3 and TRBJ2-1; no reliable D call. CDR1 and CDR2 (germline): SGHTA, FQGTGA. Trimming shortened V by 5 bases and J by 6 bases, and 11 bases separated the two germline ends. This CDR3 is 13 amino acids long. The CDR3 loop is CASSPSGGNEQFF. In DNA form, the CDR3 reads TGTGCCAGCAGCCCCTCCGGCGGCAATGAGCAGTTCTTC.

This clone came up many times. The chain employs TRBV12-3 or TRBV12-4 and TRBJ1-1; no firm D call. CDR3 size: 14 residues. V was cut by 2 bases and J by 1 base, with 8 bases left in between. The CDR3 spells CASSLSRANTEAFF. Here the CDR3 DNA reads TGTGCCAGCAGTTTATCTCGGGCGAACACTGAAGCTTTCTTT.

The chain carries TRBV5-1 and TRBJ2-7, with D possibly being TRBD2 (6 bases). Trimming stripped 4 bases from V and 3 bases from J, with 14 bases between. The length of the CDR3 is 14 residues. Germline V CDR1 and CDR2: SGHRS, YFSETQ. CDR3 in DNA: TGCGCCAGCAGCACCCGGGAGTGTCTCTACGAGCAGTACTTC. Translation: CASSTRECLYEQYF.

This clone is medium-sized within its sample. The rearrangement uses TRBV12-3 or TRBV12-4 and TRBJ2-7; a possible D gene is TRBD1 (6 bases). V was trimmed by 6 bases and J by 10 bases, leaving 13 bases between them. The CDR3 covers 11 residues. The CDR3 spells CASSSRGPQYF. Written as DNA, the CDR3 is TGTGCCAGCAGCTCCAGGGGCCCCCAGTACTTC.

The gene calls are TRBV7-3 and TRBJ2-7; the match to TRBD1 covers 9 bases. Looked up from germline, CDR1 is SGHTA and CDR2 is FQGTGA. With 5 bases clipped from V and 5 bases from J, the junction kept 10 bases outside the gene matches. CDR3 length equals 15 residues. The CDR3 nucleotides read TGTGCCAGCAGCGGAGGGACAGGGAGCATCCACGAGCAGTACTTC. This gives the protein CASSGGTGSIHEQYF.

J is TRBJ1-2 and V is TRBV20-1, with 7 bases matching TRBD1. From germline, CDR1 is DFQATT and CDR2 SNEGSKA (reference sequence). The V and J ends lost 3 bases and 4 bases, in that order; junction bases with no gene match: 5. This CDR3 comprises 13 residues. The CDR3 DNA reads as TGCAGTGCTAGGGGGGCAGGGGGCTATGGCTACACCTTC. Translation: CSARGAGGYGYTF.

The chain joins TRBV6-1 to TRBJ1-1; tentatively, D is TRBD1 (6 bases). Germline V gives CDR1 MNHNS, CDR2 SASEGT. The CDR3 is made up of 14 amino acids. Trimming left V 5 bases short and J 4 bases short, with 14 bases between. CDR3 loop: CASSLSGASTEAFF. The CDR3 bases are TGTGCCAGCAGTTTGTCAGGGGCGAGCACTGAAGCTTTCTTT.

This clone was detected ten times or more. The chain employs TRBV20-1 and TRBJ2-5, with a tentative D call TRBD1 (6 bases). In germline, CDR1 is DFQATT, CDR2 SNEGSKA (reference sequence). Trimming pared 0 bases from V and 5 bases from J, leaving 13 bases between. This CDR3 is 14 amino acids long. CDR3 residues: CSARDFGGSETQYF. CDR3 coding DNA: TGCAGTGCTAGAGATTTTGGGGGCTCGGAGACCCAGTACTTC.

In its sample, this clone was seen many times. The chain recombines TRBV19 with TRBJ2-1; 9 positions match TRBD1. The CDR3 has 13 amino acids. CDR1 and CDR2 from the germline V gene are LNHDA and SQIVND (reference sequence). V shed 5 bases, J shed 4 bases, and the junction held 0 bases outside the gene matches. The CDR3 coding sequence is TGTGCCAGTAGTGGGACAGGGTACAATGAGCAGTTCTTC. This sequence encodes CASSGTGYNEQFF.

This clone was counted many times. The V gene is TRBV20-1, the J gene TRBJ1-2, with D maybe TRBD1 (5 bases). The CDR3 totals 11 residues. V lost 8 bases and J 1 base, leaving 8 bases between the germline ends. CDR1 and CDR2 (germline): DFQATT, SNEGSKA (reference sequence). CDR3 nucleotide sequence: TGCAGTTCAGGGATTAACTATGGCTACACCTTC. This gives the protein CSSGINYGYTF.

This clone has more than one count but fewer than ten. At one of its ends the junction is not consistent with the germline gene, which may arise from a read error. The CDR3 DNA reads as TGTGCCAGCAATGAAGGGGTCCCTCCGGATTTTTTT. Translating it yields CASNEGVPPDFF. The V gene is TRBV6-1, the J gene TRBJ1-6; D is possibly TRBD1 (5 bases). Germline assignment: CDR1 MNHNS and CDR2 SASEGT. This CDR3 region has 12 residues.

In its sample, this clone was seen many times. This chain connects TRBV20-1 to TRBJ2-1; a possible D gene is TRBD2 (6 bases). CDR1 and CDR2 (germline): DFQATT, SNEGSKA (reference sequence). V was cut by 5 bases and J by 2 bases, with 16 bases left in between. This CDR3 contains 15 residues. The CDR3 DNA is TGCAGTGCTCCCCTGGGGGGAGGACCCTACAATGAGCAGTTCTTC. Residues: CSAPLGGGPYNEQFF.

This clone occurred many times. A read error is possible here, since a much larger clone lies one base away. At the DNA level, this CDR3 is encoded by other sequences in the same sample as well. This rearrangement joins TRBV20-1 to TRBJ2-5; 7 nucleotides agree with TRBD2. CDR1 is DFQATT and CDR2 is SNEGSKA in the germline V gene (reference sequence). The CDR3 extends over 15 amino acids. The V segment lost 0 bases and the J segment 8 bases; nucleotides outside the gene matches: 12. The CDR3 region is CSARESSGLTETQYF. The DNA of the CDR3 is TGCAGTGCTAGAGAGAGTAGCGGGTTAACGGAAACCCAGTACTTC.

In this sample, this clone turned up many times. This may be a read error: a much more frequent sequence differs by one nucleotide. J is TRBJ2-5 and V is TRBV11-2; a weak D match, TRBD2 (6 bases). This CDR3 region has 15 residues. With 5 bases removed from V and 4 bases from J, the gap between germline ends came to 17 bases. Germline CDR1 and CDR2: SGHAT and FQNNGV. CDR3 residues: CASSPVMGGGETQYF. CDR3 DNA: TGTGCCAGCAGCCCCGTAATGGGGGGTGGAGAGACCCAGTACTTC.

This clone was seen at least ten times. V usage is TRBV9 and J usage is TRBJ1-2; D gene uncertain. V lost 3 bases to trimming and J lost 2 bases, with 11 bases between them. CDR1 and CDR2 from the germline V gene are SGDLS and YYNGEE. The CDR3 length is 14 residues. The CDR3 DNA follows: TGTGCCAGCAGCGAGCTGGGGATAAACTATGGCTACACCTTC. Its translation: CASSELGINYGYTF.

The chain employs TRBV13 and TRBJ1-1, with a tentative D call TRBD1 (6 bases). V lost 0 bases to trimming and J lost 11 bases, with 13 bases between them. Germline V lookup: CDR1 PRHDT, CDR2 FYEKMQ (reference sequence). The CDR3 runs to 13 residues. The CDR3 protein is CASSLGRGVGAFF. CDR3 nucleotides: TGTGCCAGCAGCTTAGGCAGGGGCGTTGGGGCTTTCTTT.

This clone was seen only once. A clone one base away is much larger, so this may be a read error. CDR3 loop: CATSRAPPGGIIAKNIQYF. The DNA of the CDR3 is TGTGCCACCAGCAGAGCCCCCCCGGGGGGAATTATAGCCAAAAACATTCAGTACTTC. V and J are TRBV15 and TRBJ2-4; 7 positions match TRBD2. The germline CDR1 and CDR2 sequences are LNHNV and YYDKDF (reference sequence). The CDR3 is 19 residues long. V lost 1 base to trimming and J lost 0 bases; unmatched junction nucleotides: 12.

At least ten counts were recorded for this clone. The chain is built from TRBV6-4 and TRBJ2-1; TRBD2 matches 16 bases. The CDR3 is made up of 16 amino acids. CDR1 and CDR2 (germline): MRHNA, SNTAGT. V trimming: 3 bases; J trimming: 5 bases; junction bases outside the gene matches: 1. CDR3 protein: CASSEGTSGGDNEQFF. DNA of the CDR3: TGTGCCAGCAGTGAGGGGACTAGCGGGGGGGACAATGAGCAGTTCTTC.

This clone was seen ten or more times. V is TRBV5-1 and J is TRBJ1-2, with D tentatively TRBD1 (5 bases). This CDR3 is 13 amino acids long. Germline V gene lookup returns CDR1 SGHRS and CDR2 YFSETQ. V lost 2 bases, J lost 6 bases, and 11 bases lay in between. Here the CDR3 reads CASSFAGQDGYTF. DNA of the CDR3: TGCGCCAGCAGCTTTGCGGGGCAGGATGGCTACACCTTC.

As for this clone: Since no conserved phenylalanine or tryptophan closes the CDR3, a read error is the likely cause. J is TRBJ1-1 and V is TRBV3-1; D unclear. The V end lost 2 bases, the J end lost 11 bases, and 21 bases lay between the germline ends. Germline-derived CDR1 and CDR2 are LGHDT and YNNKEL (reference sequence). CDR3 size: 15 residues. This CDR3 reads CASSQSQRGPEQAFL. The DNA for the CDR3 is TGTGCCAGCAGCCAATCTCAGAGAGGGCCAGAACAGGCTTTCTTA.

The chain recombines TRBV4-3 with TRBJ2-3, with 7 bases that match TRBD2. The CDR3 length is 15 residues. Germline V lookup: CDR1 LGHNA, CDR2 YSLEER. The V and J ends lost 2 bases and 2 bases, in that order; junction bases with no gene match: 4. CDR3 DNA sequence: TGCGCCAGCAGCCAAAGCGGGATCCTCACAGATACGCAGTATTTT. It codes for CASSQSGILTDTQYF.

This clone qualifies as medium-sized (0.01 to 0.1%). The chain employs TRBV2 and TRBJ2-7, with TRBD2 matching over 9 bases. The V and J ends lost 6 bases and 6 bases, in that order; junction bases with no gene match: 9. Germline V lookup: CDR1 SNHLY, CDR2 FYNNEI. CDR3 length: 14 residues. The CDR3 sequence is CASSEIAGGSEQYF. Written as DNA, the CDR3 is TGTGCCAGCAGCGAGATTGCGGGAGGGAGCGAGCAGTACTTC.

About this clone: A junction end diverges from the germline sequence, so it may reflect a read error. CDR3 nucleotide sequence: TGTGCCATCTCCGGGATAGCGGGGGGGCAGAACACAGGGGAGCTGTTTTTT. This gives the protein CAISGIAGGQNTGELFF. The chain combines TRBV2 with TRBJ2-2, with 11 bases fitting TRBD2. This CDR3 region has 17 residues. Looked up from germline, CDR1 is SNHLY and CDR2 is FYNNEI.

In its sample, this clone was seen many times. The sample has other DNA sequences that encode this CDR3 too. The chain recombines TRBV11-2 with TRBJ2-7, with 8 bases that match TRBD2. This CDR3 contains 13 residues. Germline V CDR1 and CDR2: SGHAT, FQNNGV. J was trimmed by 9 bases and V by 6 bases; bases with no gene match: 10. Written as DNA, the CDR3 is TGTGCCAGCAGAGCAGTCGGGGGGGTCGTGCAGTACTTC. As protein: CASRAVGGVVQYF.